This entry describes one T cell receptor (beta chain). Antigen unknown. CDR1 is MGHRA, CDR2 YSYEKL, per germline. V lost 1 base and J lost 7, with 14 bases in between. This CDR3 spans 15 amino acids. The sample originates from a study of shared clonotypes between healthy human individuals. Study summary: CD8 memory received one plate per donor, CD8 naive two, CD4 memory three and CD4 naive three.

This was a deep-level run. Profiling relied on immunoSEQ multiplex PCR, and the TCRdb table lists in-frame clones only, not all of them. The data show about 2.1 million clones, just over 90% seen once. Naive CD8 cells lacked CD45RO, underwent positive selection for CCR7 and left out terminally differentiated effector memory CD45RA+ cells. Study-wide findings and caveats: Clonotypes not shared had lower generation probabilities than those common to all four donors. Among donors, sharing of clonotypes was expected to be affected by sequencing depth.

The sequence derives from a man between 18 and 29 years old in good health. Some clones in this sample may be carry-over from other donors' samples. This chain links TRBV4-1 with TRBJ1-5, with D hard to call. The material sequenced was naive CD8+ T cells from PBMCs. The DNA for the CDR3 is TGCGCCAGCAGCCAAGCCCCCCCCGGGCCCCAGCCCCAGCATTTT. The encoded protein is CASSQAPPGPQPQHF.